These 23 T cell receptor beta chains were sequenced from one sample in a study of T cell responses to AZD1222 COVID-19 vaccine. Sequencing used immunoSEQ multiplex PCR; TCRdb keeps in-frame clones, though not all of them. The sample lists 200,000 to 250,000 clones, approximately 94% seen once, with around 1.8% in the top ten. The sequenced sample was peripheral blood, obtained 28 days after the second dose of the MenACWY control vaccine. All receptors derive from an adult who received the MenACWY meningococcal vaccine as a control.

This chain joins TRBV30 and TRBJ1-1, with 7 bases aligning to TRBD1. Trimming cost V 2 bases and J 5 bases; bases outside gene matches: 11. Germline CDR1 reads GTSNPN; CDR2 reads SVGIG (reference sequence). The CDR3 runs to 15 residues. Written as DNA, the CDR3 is TGTGCCTGGAGTTCTCATACAGGGGCGGGTACTGAAGCTTTCTTT. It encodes CAWSSHTGAGTEAFF.

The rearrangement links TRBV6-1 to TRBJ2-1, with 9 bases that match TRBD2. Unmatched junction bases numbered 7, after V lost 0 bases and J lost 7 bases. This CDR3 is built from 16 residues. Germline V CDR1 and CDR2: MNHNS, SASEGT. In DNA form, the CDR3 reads TGTGCCAGCAGTGAAGCAAGGCTAGCGGGGAGGAATGAGCAGTTCTTC. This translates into CASSEARLAGRNEQFF.

The CDR3 coding sequence is TGTGCCTGGAGTGCTCCCGGGAACACCTACGAGCAGTACTTC. The encoded protein is CAWSAPGNTYEQYF. The chain combines TRBV30 with TRBJ2-7; D possibly corresponds to TRBD2 (5 bases). Germline CDR1 reads GTSNPN; CDR2 reads SVGIG (reference sequence). CDR3 size: 14 residues. Between the trimmed V and J ends, which lost 1 base and 2 bases, there was a span of 12 bases.

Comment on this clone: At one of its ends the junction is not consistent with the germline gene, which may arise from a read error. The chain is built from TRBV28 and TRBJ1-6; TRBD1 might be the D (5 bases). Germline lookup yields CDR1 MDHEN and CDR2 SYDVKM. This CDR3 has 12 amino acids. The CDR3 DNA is TGTGCCTGGGGCAGGGATAACTCACCCCTCCACTTT. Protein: CAWGRDNSPLHF.

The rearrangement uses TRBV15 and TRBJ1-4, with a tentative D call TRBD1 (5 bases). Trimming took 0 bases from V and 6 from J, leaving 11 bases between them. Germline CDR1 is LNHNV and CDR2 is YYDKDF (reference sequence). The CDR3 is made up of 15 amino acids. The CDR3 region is CATSRDSLGDEKLFF. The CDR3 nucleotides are TGTGCCACCAGCAGAGATTCACTAGGGGATGAAAAACTGTTTTTT. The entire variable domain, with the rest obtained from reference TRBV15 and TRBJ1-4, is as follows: DAMVIQNPRYQVTQFGKPVTLSCSQTLNHNVMYWYQQKSSQAPKLLFHYYDKDFNNEADTPDNFQSRRPNTSFCFLDIRSPGLGDTAMYLCATSRDSLGDEKLFFGSGTQLSVL.

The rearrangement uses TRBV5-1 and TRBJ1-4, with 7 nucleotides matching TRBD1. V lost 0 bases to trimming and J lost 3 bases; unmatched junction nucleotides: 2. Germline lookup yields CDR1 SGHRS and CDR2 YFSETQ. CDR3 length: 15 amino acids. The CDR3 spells CASSLATGSNEKLFF. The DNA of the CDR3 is TGCGCCAGCAGCTTGGCGACAGGGTCTAATGAAAAACTGTTTTTT.

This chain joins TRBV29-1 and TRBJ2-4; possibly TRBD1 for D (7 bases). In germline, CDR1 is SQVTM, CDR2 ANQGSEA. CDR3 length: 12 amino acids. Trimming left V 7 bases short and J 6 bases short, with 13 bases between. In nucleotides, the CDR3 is TGCAGCGCGATGCAGGGGGGAAACATTCAGTACTTC. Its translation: CSAMQGGNIQYF. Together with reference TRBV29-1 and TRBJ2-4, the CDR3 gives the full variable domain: SAVISQKPSRDICQRGTSLTIQCQVDSQVTMMFWYRQQPGQSLTLIATANQGSEATYESGFVIDKFPISRPNLTFSTLTVSNMSPEDSSIYLCSAMQGGNIQYFGAGTRLSVL.

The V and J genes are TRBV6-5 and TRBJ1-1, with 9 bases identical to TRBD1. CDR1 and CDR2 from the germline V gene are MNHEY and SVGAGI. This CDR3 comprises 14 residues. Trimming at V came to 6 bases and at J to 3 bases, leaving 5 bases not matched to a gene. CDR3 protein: CASRGTGRDTEAFF. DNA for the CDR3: TGTGCCAGCAGGGGGACAGGGAGAGACACTGAAGCTTTCTTT.

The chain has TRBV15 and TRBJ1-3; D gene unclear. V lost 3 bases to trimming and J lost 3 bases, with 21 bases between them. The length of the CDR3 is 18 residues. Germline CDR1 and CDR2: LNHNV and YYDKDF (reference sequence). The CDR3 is CATSRNPSAGKLGNTIYF. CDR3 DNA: TGTGCCACCAGCAGGAACCCGTCAGCGGGGAAGCTTGGAAACACCATATATTTT.

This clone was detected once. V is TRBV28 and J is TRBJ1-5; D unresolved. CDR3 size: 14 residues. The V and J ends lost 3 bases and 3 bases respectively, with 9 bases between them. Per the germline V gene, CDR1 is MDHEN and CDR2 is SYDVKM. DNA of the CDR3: TGTGCCAGCAGTTTGAAGGGTTACAATCAGCCCCAGCATTTT. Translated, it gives CASSLKGYNQPQHF.

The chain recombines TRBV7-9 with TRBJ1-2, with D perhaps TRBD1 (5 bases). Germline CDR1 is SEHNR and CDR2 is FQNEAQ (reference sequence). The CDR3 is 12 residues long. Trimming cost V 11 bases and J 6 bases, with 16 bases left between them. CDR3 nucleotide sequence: TGTGCCTCCCGGGGGGACCTCGATGGCTACACCTTC. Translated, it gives CASRGDLDGYTF.

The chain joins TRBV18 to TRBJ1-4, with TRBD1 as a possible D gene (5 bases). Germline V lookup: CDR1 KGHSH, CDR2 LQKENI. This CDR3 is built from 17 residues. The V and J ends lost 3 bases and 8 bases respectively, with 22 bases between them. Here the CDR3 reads CASSPGRTGTDQEKLFF. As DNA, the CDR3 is TGTGCCAGCTCACCGGGTCGAACCGGGACGGACCAGGAAAAACTGTTTTTT. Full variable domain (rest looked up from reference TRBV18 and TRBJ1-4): NAGVMQNPRHLVRRRGQEARLRCSPMKGHSHVYWYRQLPEEGLKFMVYLQKENIIDESGMPKERFSAEFPKEGPSILRIQQVVRGDSAAYFCASSPGRTGTDQEKLFFGSGTQLSVL.

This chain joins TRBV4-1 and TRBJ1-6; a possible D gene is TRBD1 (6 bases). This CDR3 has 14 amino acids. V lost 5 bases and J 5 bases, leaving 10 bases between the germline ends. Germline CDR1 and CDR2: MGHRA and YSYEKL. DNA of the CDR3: TGCGCCAGCAGCAGGCGGACAGATAATTCACCCCTCCACTTT. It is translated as CASSRRTDNSPLHF.

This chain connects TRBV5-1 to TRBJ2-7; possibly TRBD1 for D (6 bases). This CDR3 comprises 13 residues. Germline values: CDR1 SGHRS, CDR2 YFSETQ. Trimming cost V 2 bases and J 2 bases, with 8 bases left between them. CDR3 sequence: CASSFGQTYEQYF. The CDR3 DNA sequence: TGCGCCAGCAGCTTCGGACAGACCTACGAGCAGTACTTC.

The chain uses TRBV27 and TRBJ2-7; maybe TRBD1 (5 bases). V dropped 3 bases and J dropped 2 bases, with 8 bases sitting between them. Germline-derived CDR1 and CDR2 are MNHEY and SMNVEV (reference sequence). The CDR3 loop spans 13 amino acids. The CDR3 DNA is TGTGCCAGCAGTTTCGGCAGGGCCTACGAGCAGTACTTC. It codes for CASSFGRAYEQYF.

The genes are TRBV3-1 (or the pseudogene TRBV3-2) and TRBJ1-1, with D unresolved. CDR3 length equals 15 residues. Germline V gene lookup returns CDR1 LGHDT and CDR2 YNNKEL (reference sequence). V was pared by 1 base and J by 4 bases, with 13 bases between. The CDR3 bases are TGTGCCAGCAGCCAAGGGTCCGGGGTGGGCACTGAAGCTTTCTTT. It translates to CASSQGSGVGTEAFF.

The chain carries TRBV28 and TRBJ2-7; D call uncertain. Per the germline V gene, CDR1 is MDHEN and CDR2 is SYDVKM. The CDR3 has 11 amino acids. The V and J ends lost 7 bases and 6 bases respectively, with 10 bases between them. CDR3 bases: TGTGCCAGCAAAAGGGCTTCCGAGCAGTACTTC. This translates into CASKRASEQYF. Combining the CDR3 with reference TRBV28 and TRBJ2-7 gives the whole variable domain DVKVTQSSRYLVKRTGEKVFLECVQDMDHENMFWYRQDPGLGLRLIYFSYDVKMKEKGDIPEGYSVSREKKERFSLILESASTNQTSMYLCASKRASEQYFGPGTRLTVT.

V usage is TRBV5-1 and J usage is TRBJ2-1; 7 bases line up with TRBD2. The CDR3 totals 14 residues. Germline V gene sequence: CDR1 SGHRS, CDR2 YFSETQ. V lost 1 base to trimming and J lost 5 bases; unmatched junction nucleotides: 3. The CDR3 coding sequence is TGCGCCAGCAGCTTGACGGGGGGTGACAATGAGCAGTTCTTC. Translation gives CASSLTGGDNEQFF.

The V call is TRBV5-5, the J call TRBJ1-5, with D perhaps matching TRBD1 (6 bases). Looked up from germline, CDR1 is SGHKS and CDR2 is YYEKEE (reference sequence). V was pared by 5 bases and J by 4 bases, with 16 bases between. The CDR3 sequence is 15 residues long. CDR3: CASSYYDRPNQPQHF. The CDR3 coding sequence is TGTGCCAGCAGTTACTACGACAGGCCGAATCAGCCCCAGCATTTT.

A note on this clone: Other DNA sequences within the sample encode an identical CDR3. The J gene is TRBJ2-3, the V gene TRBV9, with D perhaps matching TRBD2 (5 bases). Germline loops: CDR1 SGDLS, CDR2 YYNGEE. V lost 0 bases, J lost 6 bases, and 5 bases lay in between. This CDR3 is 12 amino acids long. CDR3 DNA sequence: TGTGCCAGCAGCGTAGGCGGGGATACGCAGTATTTT. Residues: CASSVGGDTQYF.

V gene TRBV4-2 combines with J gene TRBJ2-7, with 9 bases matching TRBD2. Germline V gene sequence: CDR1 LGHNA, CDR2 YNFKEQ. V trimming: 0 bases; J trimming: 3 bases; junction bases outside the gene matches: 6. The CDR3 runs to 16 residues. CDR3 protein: CASSQEGSGGHYEQYF. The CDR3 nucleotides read TGTGCCAGCAGCCAAGAGGGTAGCGGGGGCCACTACGAGCAGTACTTC.

The CDR3 DNA reads TGTGCCAGCAGCCCTTTTGGGAGTGGCTACGAGCAGTACTTC. Its protein is CASSPFGSGYEQYF. The V and J genes are TRBV13 and TRBJ2-7, with D tentatively TRBD2 (5 bases). Germline assignment: CDR1 PRHDT and CDR2 FYEKMQ (reference sequence). V lost 5 bases to trimming and J lost 3 bases, with 14 bases between them. This CDR3 is built from 14 residues. Full variable domain (rest looked up from reference TRBV13 and TRBJ2-7): AAGVIQSPRHLIKEKRETATLKCYPIPRHDTVYWYQQGPGQDPQFLISFYEKMQSDKGSIPDRFSAQQFSDYHSELNMSSLELGDSALYFCASSPFGSGYEQYFGPGTRLTVT.

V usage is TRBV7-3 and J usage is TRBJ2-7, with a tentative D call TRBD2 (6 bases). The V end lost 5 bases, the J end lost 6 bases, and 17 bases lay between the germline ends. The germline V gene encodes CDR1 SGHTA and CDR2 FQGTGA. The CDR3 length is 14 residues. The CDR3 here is CASSPEGGSGEQYF. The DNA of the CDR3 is TGTGCCAGCAGCCCGGAGGGAGGTTCGGGCGAGCAGTACTTC.